These T cell receptor beta chains were read from a single sample in a study of regulatory T cells in long-lasting Graves disease. TCRdb used MiXCR to reprocess the multiplex PCR reads, holding one entry per CDR3 protein. Of approximately 690,000 distinct CDR3 sequences listed, around 32% are singletons. Sequences were derived from peripheral blood mononuclear cells (PBMCs), sampled when the disease was refractory, from a patient treated with antithyroid drugs. Every receptor here comes from a female donor with Graves disease. Both conserved end residues are part of each CDR3. A D gene is named only where the DNA matches it firmly. Only some rows state a clone size, as once, few, many or a class for expanded clones.

D gene: .; J gene: TRBJ1-5; clone size: .; V gene: TRBV20-1; CDR3 protein: CSARVDTGGNQPQHF; CDR3 DNA: TGCAGTGCTAGAGTCGATACAGGTGGAAATCAGCCCCAGCATTTT
D gene: .; J gene: TRBJ1-2; clone size: many; V gene: TRBV28; CDR3 protein: CASSEPRGQFSNYGYTF; CDR3 DNA: TGTGCCAGCAGTGAGCCCCGGGGGCAGTTCTCTAACTATGGCTACACCTTC
D gene: .; J gene: TRBJ2-5; clone size: few; V gene: TRBV18; CDR3 protein: CASSPPAQETQYF; CDR3 DNA: TGTGCCAGCTCACCGCCTGCACAAGAGACCCAGTACTTC
D gene: .; J gene: TRBJ1-2; clone size: many; V gene: TRBV2; CDR3 protein: CASSVDRSNYGYTF; CDR3 DNA: TGTGCCAGCAGCGTCGACAGGAGTAACTATGGCTACACCTTC
D gene: TRBD1; J gene: TRBJ1-2; clone size: many; V gene: TRBV6-1; CDR3 protein: CASTPGQGLYGYTF; CDR3 DNA: TGTGCCAGCACCCCGGGACAGGGCCTCTATGGCTACACCTTC
D gene: .; J gene: TRBJ2-5; clone size: many; V gene: TRBV11-2; CDR3 protein: CASSLDTGEETQYF; CDR3 DNA: TGTGCCAGCAGCTTAGACACGGGCGAGGAGACCCAGTACTTC
D gene: .; J gene: TRBJ2-1; clone size: .; V gene: TRBV2; CDR3 protein: CASSGVSSYNEQFF; CDR3 DNA: TGTGCCAGCTCTGGGGTTAGCTCCTACAATGAGCAGTTCTTC
D gene: .; J gene: TRBJ1-5; clone size: .; V gene: TRBV12-3/TRBV12-4; CDR3 protein: CASSRTSNNQPQHF; CDR3 DNA: TGTGCCAGCAGTCGGACTTCCAACAATCAGCCCCAGCATTTT
D gene: .; J gene: TRBJ1-4; clone size: .; V gene: TRBV3-1; CDR3 protein: CASSPTRGTNEKLFF; CDR3 DNA: TGTGCCAGCAGCCCCACTAGGGGTACTAATGAAAAACTGTTTTTT
D gene: .; J gene: TRBJ1-1; clone size: .; V gene: TRBV7-9; CDR3 protein: CASSPRGGSLNTEAFF; CDR3 DNA: TGTGCCAGCAGCCCGAGGGGGGGCTCCTTGAACACTGAAGCTTTCTTT
D gene: .; J gene: TRBJ1-6; clone size: few; V gene: TRBV2; CDR3 protein: CASRLGFYDNSPLHF; CDR3 DNA: TGTGCCAGCAGATTAGGATTCTACGATAATTCACCCCTCCACTTT
D gene: .; J gene: TRBJ2-5; clone size: .; V gene: TRBV11-2; CDR3 protein: CASSSGLQETQCF; CDR3 DNA: TGTGCCAGCAGCTCGGGCCTCCAAGAGACCCAGTGCTTC
D gene: TRBD1; J gene: TRBJ1-5; clone size: .; V gene: TRBV20-1; CDR3 protein: CSAEAGTAILDQPQHF; CDR3 DNA: TGCAGTGCAGAAGCCGGGACAGCGATTTTGGATCAGCCCCAGCATTTT
D gene: .; J gene: TRBJ1-6; clone size: few; V gene: TRBV25-1; CDR3 protein: CASTTNTLNSPLHF; CDR3 DNA: TGTGCCAGCACAACGAACACCCTCAATTCACCCCTCCACTTT
D gene: TRBD2; J gene: TRBJ2-7; clone size: few; V gene: TRBV6-2/TRBV6-3; CDR3 protein: CASSYWISGNHEQYF; CDR3 DNA: TGTGCCAGCAGTTACTGGATTAGCGGGAACCACGAGCAGTACTTC
D gene: .; J gene: TRBJ1-5; clone size: few; V gene: TRBV19; CDR3 protein: CASSGAGRNQPQHF; CDR3 DNA: TGTGCCAGTAGCGGGGCAGGGCGGAATCAGCCCCAGCATTTT
D gene: TRBD1; J gene: TRBJ1-4; clone size: few; V gene: TRBV12-3/TRBV12-4; CDR3 protein: CASTLGQGGKLFF; CDR3 DNA: TGTGCCAGCACGCTGGGACAGGGAGGAAAACTGTTTTTT
D gene: TRBD1; J gene: TRBJ1-5; clone size: few; V gene: TRBV5-8; CDR3 protein: CASSVMGQGNQPQHF; CDR3 DNA: TGTGCCAGCAGCGTTATGGGACAGGGCAATCAGCCCCAGCATTTT
D gene: TRBD2; J gene: TRBJ2-5; clone size: .; V gene: TRBV9; CDR3 protein: CASAGLAGPETQYF; CDR3 DNA: TGTGCCAGCGCGGGACTAGCGGGACCGGAGACCCAGTACTTC
D gene: .; J gene: TRBJ2-7; clone size: few; V gene: TRBV9; CDR3 protein: CASSVDFLSSYEQYF; CDR3 DNA: TGTGCCAGCAGCGTAGATTTTCTTTCCTCCTACGAGCAGTACTTC
D gene: TRBD1; J gene: TRBJ1-4; clone size: once; V gene: TRBV3-1; CDR3 protein: CASSRYRGANEKLFF; CDR3 DNA: TGTGCCAGCAGCCGATACAGGGGAGCTAATGAAAAACTGTTTTTT
D gene: .; J gene: TRBJ2-1; clone size: .; V gene: TRBV7-6; CDR3 protein: CASSLEASSYNEQFF; CDR3 DNA: TGTGCCAGCAGCTTAGAAGCTAGCTCCTACAATGAGCAGTTCTTC
D gene: .; J gene: TRBJ2-7; clone size: .; V gene: TRBV12-3/TRBV12-4; CDR3 protein: CASSLLRDRGYEQYF; CDR3 DNA: TGTGCCAGCAGTTTACTCAGGGATAGGGGCTACGAGCAGTACTTC
D gene: .; J gene: TRBJ1-4; clone size: few; V gene: TRBV30; CDR3 protein: CAWSGGGGATNEKLFF; CDR3 DNA: TGTGCCTGGAGTGGAGGAGGGGGTGCAACTAATGAAAAACTGTTTTTT
D gene: .; J gene: TRBJ1-2; clone size: .; V gene: TRBV30; CDR3 protein: CAWSRAAHLNYGYTF; CDR3 DNA: TGTGCCTGGAGTCGCGCAGCTCATCTTAACTATGGCTACACCTTC
D gene: .; J gene: TRBJ1-2; clone size: many; V gene: TRBV2; CDR3 protein: CASSERDGAPGGGYTF; CDR3 DNA: TGTGCCAGCAGTGAAAGGGACGGAGCTCCAGGAGGTGGCTACACCTTC
D gene: TRBD1; J gene: TRBJ1-1; clone size: .; V gene: TRBV5-1; CDR3 protein: CASSSKPGQLNTEAFF; CDR3 DNA: TGCGCCAGCAGCTCAAAGCCGGGACAGCTAAACACTGAAGCTTTCTTT
D gene: TRBD1; J gene: TRBJ2-7; clone size: .; V gene: TRBV10-3; CDR3 protein: CAISAGGYEQYF; CDR3 DNA: TGTGCCATCAGTGCAGGGGGCTACGAGCAGTACTTC
D gene: .; J gene: TRBJ2-3; clone size: .; V gene: TRBV3-1; CDR3 protein: CASSRDGSSTDTQYF; CDR3 DNA: TGTGCCAGCAGCCGAGATGGATCTAGCACAGATACGCAGTATTTT
D gene: .; J gene: TRBJ1-5; clone size: .; V gene: TRBV28; CDR3 protein: CASSLSAGASPQHF; CDR3 DNA: TGTGCCAGCAGTTTATCGGCAGGGGCCTCGCCCCAGCATTTT
D gene: .; J gene: TRBJ1-1; clone size: .; V gene: TRBV7-3; CDR3 protein: CAWRGVGYEAFF; CDR3 DNA: TGTGCCTGGAGGGGGGTGGGATATGAAGCTTTCTTT
D gene: .; J gene: TRBJ1-2; clone size: many; V gene: TRBV2; CDR3 protein: CASSWSGENGYTF; CDR3 DNA: TGTGCCAGCAGTTGGTCGGGGGAAAACGGCTACACCTTC
D gene: TRBD1; J gene: TRBJ1-6; clone size: .; V gene: TRBV5-1; CDR3 protein: CASSDRVSYNSPLHF; CDR3 DNA: TGCGCCAGCAGCGACAGGGTTTCCTATAATTCACCCCTCCACTTT
D gene: .; J gene: TRBJ1-4; clone size: many; V gene: TRBV2; CDR3 protein: CASSDVVWEKLFF; CDR3 DNA: TGTGCCAGCAGTGACGTGGTCTGGGAAAAACTGTTTTTT
D gene: .; J gene: TRBJ1-3; clone size: .; V gene: TRBV9; CDR3 protein: CASSVDGPISGNTIYF; CDR3 DNA: TGTGCCAGCAGCGTAGACGGACCGATCTCTGGAAACACCATATATTTT
D gene: .; J gene: TRBJ1-2; clone size: .; V gene: TRBV5-5; CDR3 protein: CASSLSDGMHYGYTF; CDR3 DNA: TGTGCCAGCAGCCTCTCGGACGGGATGCACTATGGCTACACCTTC
D gene: .; J gene: TRBJ1-4; clone size: once; V gene: TRBV9; CDR3 protein: CASTVGDGSWNEKLFF; CDR3 DNA: TGTGCCAGCACCGTTGGGGACGGATCATGGAATGAAAAACTGTTTTTT
D gene: .; J gene: TRBJ1-5; clone size: few; V gene: TRBV7-2; CDR3 protein: CASSLGHGNQPQHF; CDR3 DNA: TGTGCCAGCAGCTTAGGTCACGGCAATCAGCCCCAGCATTTT
D gene: TRBD1; J gene: TRBJ1-1; clone size: .; V gene: TRBV29-1; CDR3 protein: CSAGTGRGTEAFF; CDR3 DNA: TGCAGCGCGGGGACAGGCCGTGGGACTGAAGCTTTCTTT
D gene: .; J gene: TRBJ2-5; clone size: few; V gene: TRBV10-2; CDR3 protein: CASRESRVGTQYF; CDR3 DNA: TGCGCCAGCAGGGAATCTAGGGTAGGGACCCAGTACTTC
D gene: TRBD1; J gene: TRBJ1-5; clone size: once; V gene: TRBV19; CDR3 protein: CASSIPGQGGNQPQHF; CDR3 DNA: TGTGCCAGTAGTATCCCGGGACAGGGTGGCAATCAGCCCCAGCATTTT
D gene: .; J gene: TRBJ1-5; clone size: many; V gene: TRBV12-3/TRBV12-4; CDR3 protein: CASRMTSNQPQHF; CDR3 DNA: TGTGCCAGCAGAATGACTAGCAATCAGCCCCAGCATTTT
D gene: TRBD1; J gene: TRBJ1-5; clone size: .; V gene: TRBV29-1; CDR3 protein: CSVTGQGVGQPQHF; CDR3 DNA: TGCAGCGTTACGGGACAGGGGGTTGGTCAGCCCCAGCATTTT
D gene: .; J gene: TRBJ1-1; clone size: many; V gene: TRBV20-1; CDR3 protein: CSARDQPQLMNTEAFF; CDR3 DNA: TGCAGTGCTAGAGATCAGCCACAGCTCATGAACACTGAAGCTTTCTTT
D gene: .; J gene: TRBJ2-5; clone size: few; V gene: TRBV5-1; CDR3 protein: CASSARQKETQYF; CDR3 DNA: TGCGCCAGCAGCGCCCGACAAAAAGAGACCCAGTACTTC